This TCR beta chain was observed in a study of shared clonotypes between healthy human individuals. The assay was immunoSEQ multiplex PCR, and TCRdb's table has in-frame clones only and misses some. Of about 2.2 million clones listed, around 93% are singletons. Naivety among CD8 cells was defined by CD45RO negativity and positive CCR7 selection, thereby excluding terminally differentiated effector memory CD45RA+ cells. Trimming pared 0 bases from V and 1 base from J, leaving 10 bases between. Germline-derived CDR1 and CDR2 are MGHRA and YSYEKL. The CDR3 is 16 amino acids. This receptor was obtained from a young man in good health. Some clones in this sample may be carry-over from other donors' samples. The chain joins TRBV4-1 to TRBJ1-5, with unresolved D. The specimen was naive CD8+ T cells from PBMCs. CDR3 sequence: CASSQDWRPSNQPQHF. The CDR3 nucleotides are TGCGCCAGCAGCCAAGATTGGAGACCGAGCAATCAGCCCCAGCATTTT.